This is a list of T cell receptor beta chains from one sample in a study of blood T cell repertoires in COVID-19. Clones were read by immunoSEQ multiplex PCR, and TCRdb kept only the in-frame ones, dropping some. Counted here are about 480,000 clones, 89% occurring once; the ten biggest clones make up roughly 0.84%. Sequences were obtained from peripheral blood. These receptors all stem from a man between 18 and 29 years old with COVID-19, enrolled during active disease. The CDR3 runs from the conserved cysteine through the conserved F or W. A D gene is named only where the DNA matches it firmly. Some rows have no size entry. The others give once, few or many, or a class for an expanded clone.

TRBJ2-5	TRBV10-1	13	TRBD1	NA	TGCGCCAGCAGCGGGACAGAACAAGAGACCCAGTACTTC	CASSGTEQETQYF
TRBJ2-3	TRBV7-9	16	TRBD2	once	TGTGCCAGCAGCTTGGGGGCGGGGGGGCCGGTAGATACGCAGTATTTT	CASSLGAGGPVDTQYF
TRBJ2-3	TRBV7-9	16	TRBD2	NA	TGTGCCAGCAGCTCCAGCGGGAGGAGTTTTACAGATACGCAGTATTTT	CASSSSGRSFTDTQYF
TRBJ2-5	TRBV6-5	13	TRBD2	NA	TGTGCCAGCAGTCCGCGGGGGGGAGAGACCCAGTACTTC	CASSPRGGETQYF
TRBJ2-3	TRBV11-2	17	TRBD1	NA	TGTGCCAGCAACCGGGACAGGGGGCGGGCACGTACAGATACGCAGTATTTT	CASNRDRGRARTDTQYF
TRBJ1-5	TRBV7-9	13	NA	NA	TGTGCCAGCAGCCGACAGGAGAACCAGCCCCAGCATTTT	CASSRQENQPQHF
TRBJ1-1	TRBV6-6	15	TRBD1	NA	TGTGCCAGCAGAATCTACCGGGACAGGGCCGCTGAAGCTTTCTTT	CASRIYRDRAAEAFF
TRBJ2-2	TRBV7-8	15	NA	NA	TGTGCCAGCAGCACCGGACTCGCGACCACCGGGGAGCTGTTTTTT	CASSTGLATTGELFF
TRBJ1-6	TRBV7-2	14	TRBD1	NA	TGTGCCAGCAGCTATAGAGGACAGGATTCACCCCTCCACTTT	CASSYRGQDSPLHF
TRBJ2-7	TRBV5-1	14	NA	NA	TGCGCCAGCAGCTTGACTTCAGCGCCCTACGAGCAGTACTTC	CASSLTSAPYEQYF
TRBJ2-1	TRBV19	16	TRBD1	NA	TGTGCCAGTAGCCTAGGGGACAGGGGGATGAACAATGAGCAGTTCTTC	CASSLGDRGMNNEQFF
TRBJ1-2	TRBV2	14	TRBD1	NA	TGTGCCAGCAGAGCCCGGGACAGGTGGGAGGCTAACACCTTC	CASRARDRWEANTF
TRBJ1-2	TRBV27	13	NA	NA	TGTGCCAGCAGTAATCCGGGTGGGTATGGCTACACCTTC	CASSNPGGYGYTF
TRBJ2-5	TRBV14	14	NA	NA	TGTGCCAGCAGCCAAAACAGAAAACAAGAGACCCAGTACTTC	CASSQNRKQETQYF
TRBJ1-2	TRBV25-1	10	NA	NA	TGTGCCAGAAACAGGCATGGCTACACCTTC	CARNRHGYTF
TRBJ1-6	TRBV7-9	16	TRBD1	NA	TGTGCCAGCAGCTCGCTATCTGGGGACAGGGCAAATCCCCTCCACTTT	CASSSLSGDRANPLHF
TRBJ2-1	TRBV6-6	14	NA	NA	TGTGCCAGCAGTTACTCGAGGGTTTACAATGAGCAGTTCTTC	CASSYSRVYNEQFF
TRBJ2-7	TRBV5-1	15	TRBD2	NA	TGCGCCAGCAGCTTGCCCGGGGGGAGCTCCTACGAGCAGTACTTC	CASSLPGGSSYEQYF
TRBJ2-1	TRBV7-8	15	TRBD2	NA	TGTGCCAGCAGCACTCGACTAGCGGGAGGAAATGAGCAGTTCTTC	CASSTRLAGGNEQFF
TRBJ1-2	TRBV28	14	NA	NA	TGTGCCAGCAGGGCAGGGTGGTATAACTATGGCTACACCTTC	CASRAGWYNYGYTF
TRBJ2-7	TRBV24-1	16	TRBD1	NA	TGTGCCACCAGTGACCCATCCGGGACAGGGTCCTACGAGCAGTACTTC	CATSDPSGTGSYEQYF
TRBJ2-5	TRBV30	13	NA	NA	TGTGCCTGGGGGAGGGGGCCAAGGGAGACCCAGTACTTC	CAWGRGPRETQYF
TRBJ2-7	TRBV2	12	NA	NA	TGTGCCAGCAGCTACAACGGGTACGAGCAGTACTTC	CASSYNGYEQYF
TRBJ2-7	TRBV5-6	13	TRBD1	NA	TGTGCCAGCACCACGGACAGGGCATACGAGCAGTACTTC	CASTTDRAYEQYF
TRBJ2-5	TRBV10-3	18	TRBD1	NA	TGTGCCATTCAACAGGGGGGCATCGGGGCCGGACCCCAAGAGACCCAGTACTTC	CAIQQGGIGAGPQETQYF
TRBJ2-7	TRBV5-5	16	TRBD1	NA	TGTGCCAGCAGCTTGGCGAGGACAGGGGGTAGAAACGAGCAGTACTTC	CASSLARTGGRNEQYF
TRBJ1-6	TRBV3-1/TRBV3-2	16	TRBD1	NA	TGTGCCAGCAGACGACAGGGGAGCTCCTATAATTCACCCCTCCACTTT	CASRRQGSSYNSPLHF
TRBJ1-4	TRBV5-1	15	TRBD1	NA	TGCGCCAGCGGCACCGGGACAGGGTCCTACGAAAAACTGTTTTTT	CASGTGTGSYEKLFF
TRBJ2-2	TRBV10-1	12	NA	NA	TGCGCCACCTCCGAGGGGGTCGGGGAGCTGTTTTTT	CATSEGVGELFF
TRBJ2-1	TRBV12-3/TRBV12-4	13	TRBD2	NA	TGTGCCAGCAGTTTGACTAGCGCTAATGAGCAGTTCTTC	CASSLTSANEQFF
TRBJ2-3	TRBV10-3	18	TRBD2	NA	TGTGCCATCAGTGAGTCGTCGGTGGCTAGCGGGATAAAAGATACGCAGTATTTT	CAISESSVASGIKDTQYF
TRBJ1-4	TRBV6-5	16	NA	NA	TGTGCCAGCAGTTACTCACTAGCCAGGGTTAATGAAAAACTGTTTTTT	CASSYSLARVNEKLFF
TRBJ1-2	TRBV18	15	NA	NA	TGTGCCAGCTCACCACAGGGGGACGCTAACTATGGCTACACCTTC	CASSPQGDANYGYTF
TRBJ1-4	TRBV27	13	NA	NA	TGTGCCAGCAGGAGTACGGCGGTGAGAAAACTGTTTTTT	CASRSTAVRKLFF
TRBJ2-1	TRBV5-1	15	TRBD2	NA	TGCGCCAGCAGCTTGGCGCTAGCGGGCCACAATGAGCAGTTCTTC	CASSLALAGHNEQFF
TRBJ2-5	TRBV12-2	13	NA	once	TGTGCAAGTCGCTTCGGTTTCTTGGAGACCCAGTACTTC	CASRFGFLETQYF
TRBJ2-5	TRBV2	15	TRBD2	NA	TGTGCCAGCAGTCGTCCAGCGGGAGGGCAAGAGACCCAGTACTTC	CASSRPAGGQETQYF
TRBJ1-4	TRBV5-6	14	NA	NA	TGTGCCAGCAGCTTTCGGACAGTGAATGAAAAACTGTTTTTT	CASSFRTVNEKLFF
TRBJ2-7	TRBV7-9	15	TRBD2	NA	TGTGCCAGCAGCTCCAGACTAGCGGGAGTCAGGGAGCAGTACTTC	CASSSRLAGVREQYF
TRBJ1-2	TRBV6-2/TRBV6-3	13	TRBD1	NA	TGTGCCAGCAGTTATTCGGACAGGGTTGGCTACACCTTC	CASSYSDRVGYTF
TRBJ2-7	TRBV4-1	15	NA	NA	TGCGCCAGCAGCCAAAACCCCGCTTGGCAATACGAGCAGTACTTC	CASSQNPAWQYEQYF
TRBJ1-2	TRBV5-4	14	TRBD1	NA	TGTGCCAGCAGCACCGGGACAGAGATTTATGGCTACACCTTC	CASSTGTEIYGYTF
TRBJ1-2	TRBV9	12	NA	NA	TGTGCCAGCAGCGTAAACAGCAATGGCTACACCTTC	CASSVNSNGYTF
TRBJ2-5	TRBV18	13	NA	NA	TGTGCCAGCTCACCACCCGGTAGTGAGACCCAGTACTTC	CASSPPGSETQYF
TRBJ1-1	TRBV5-4	14	TRBD1	NA	TGTGCCAGCAGCAAAGCACAGGGGGTGACTGAAGCTTTCTTT	CASSKAQGVTEAFF
TRBJ2-1	TRBV7-3	16	NA	NA	TGTGCCAGCAGCTTAAACGCGGGTAGCTCCTACAATGAGCAGTTCTTC	CASSLNAGSSYNEQFF
TRBJ1-5	TRBV6-1	17	NA	once	TGTGCCAGCAGTGAAGTCTCGGGTCGGGGTCGCAGGCAGCCCCAGCATTTT	CASSEVSGRGRRQPQHF
TRBJ1-3	TRBV19	14	TRBD1	NA	TGTGCCAGCCTCGGGACAGGGACTGGAAACACCATATATTTT	CASLGTGTGNTIYF
TRBJ2-3	TRBV21-1	11	NA	NA	TGTGCCATTGCTCAAGAGGATACGCAGTATTTT	CAIAQEDTQYF
TRBJ2-1	TRBV24-1	15	TRBD1	NA	TGTGCCACCAGTGATGCCGGGACAGGGTACAATGAGCAGTTCTTC	CATSDAGTGYNEQFF
TRBJ1-2	TRBV5-6	13	TRBD1	NA	TGTGCCAGCAGCTTACAGGGGGGCTATGGCTACACCTTC	CASSLQGGYGYTF
TRBJ2-5	TRBV14	16	TRBD2	NA	TGTGCCAGCAGCTCTCTAGCGGGAGTGGATCAAGAGACCCAGTACTTC	CASSSLAGVDQETQYF
TRBJ2-1	TRBV27	14	TRBD2	NA	TGTGCCAGCAGGGAACTAGCGGTAGGGGGTGAGCAGTTCTTC	CASRELAVGGEQFF
TRBJ2-1	TRBV19	18	TRBD2	once	TGTGCCAGTAGTGGCGGGACTAGCGGGAGGGCCTCCTACAATGAGCAGTTCTTC	CASSGGTSGRASYNEQFF
TRBJ1-2	TRBV6-5	14	NA	NA	TGTGCCAGCAGTACAGGGAGCACTAACTATGGCTACACCTTC	CASSTGSTNYGYTF
TRBJ2-7	TRBV27	13	NA	NA	TGTGCCAGCAGTTTAGCTAGGACCTACGAGCAGTACTTC	CASSLARTYEQYF
TRBJ2-7	TRBV3-1/TRBV3-2	13	NA	NA	TGTGCCAGCAGCCAAGATCTTACTGTAGAGCAGTACTTC	CASSQDLTVEQYF
TRBJ1-5	TRBV10-3	13	NA	NA	TGTGCCATCAGTGACAGGGGCAATCAGCCCCAGCATTTT	CAISDRGNQPQHF
TRBJ2-5	TRBV7-8	16	TRBD2	NA	TGTGCCAGCAGCTTAGCCAAGGGAGGGTACCAAGAGACCCAGTACTTC	CASSLAKGGYQETQYF
TRBJ1-6	TRBV12-3/TRBV12-4	13	NA	NA	TGTGCCAGCAGTTTGCAGGTCGATTCACCCCTCCACTTT	CASSLQVDSPLHF